The rows below give T cell receptor beta chains drawn from one sample of a study of T-cell memory formation after mild COVID-19. Via MiXCR, TCRdb re-called the 5' RACE reads, giving one row per CDR3 protein. The table shows around 450,000 distinct CDR3 sequences, with 20% occurring only once. Sequencing input: PBMCs or a T cell subset sorted from them (not recorded which). These receptors all come from an adult woman who had mild COVID-19 (a few samples of this study predate the infection). Cell type and time point are not known. CDR3s include the opening cysteine and the closing phenylalanine or tryptophan. A D gene is named only where the DNA matches it firmly. Only some rows state a clone size, as once, few, many or a class for expanded clones.

j_gene: TRBJ1-4; abundance: once; v_gene: TRBV24-1; d_gene: TRBD1; CDR3aa: CATSDSRGPREKLFF; CDR3nt: TGTGCCACCAGTGATTCCAGGGGGCCGAGGGAAAAACTGTTTTTT
j_gene: TRBJ2-7; abundance: once; v_gene: TRBV6-2/TRBV6-3; d_gene: .; CDR3aa: CASSREVAGSDEQYF; CDR3nt: TGTGCCAGCAGTCGAGAGGTGGCAGGGAGCGACGAGCAGTACTTC
j_gene: TRBJ2-3; abundance: .; v_gene: TRBV18; d_gene: .; CDR3aa: CASSPDGSTDTQYF; CDR3nt: TGTGCCAGCTCACCGGACGGTAGCACAGATACGCAGTATTTT
j_gene: TRBJ2-1; abundance: .; v_gene: TRBV2; d_gene: TRBD2; CDR3aa: CASKREGLRFF; CDR3nt: TGTGCCAGCAAGCGGGAGGGTCTTCGGTTCTTC
j_gene: TRBJ2-3; abundance: .; v_gene: TRBV6-1; d_gene: .; CDR3aa: CASKTGDTDTQYF; CDR3nt: TGTGCCAGTAAGACAGGAGACACAGATACGCAGTATTTT
j_gene: TRBJ1-5; abundance: .; v_gene: TRBV20-1; d_gene: .; CDR3aa: CSAHPRGLGGRGQPQHF; CDR3nt: TGCAGTGCCCACCCCCGGGGATTAGGAGGGAGAGGCCAGCCCCAGCATTTT
j_gene: TRBJ2-5; abundance: few; v_gene: TRBV5-1; d_gene: .; CDR3aa: CASSQGLGQETQYF; CDR3nt: TGCGCCAGCTCACAGGGCTTGGGTCAAGAGACCCAGTACTTC
j_gene: TRBJ2-1; abundance: few; v_gene: TRBV24-1; d_gene: .; CDR3aa: CATSELGNEQFF; CDR3nt: TGTGCCACCAGTGAACTAGGCAATGAGCAGTTCTTC
j_gene: TRBJ2-3; abundance: few; v_gene: TRBV7-6; d_gene: .; CDR3aa: CASSSLPPLETPSTDTQYF; CDR3nt: TGTGCCAGCAGCTCTTTGCCCCCCTTAGAAACCCCTAGCACAGATACGCAGTATTTT
j_gene: TRBJ1-2; abundance: few; v_gene: TRBV6-1; d_gene: TRBD1; CDR3aa: CASSAVVGQEKYGYTF; CDR3nt: TGTGCCAGCAGTGCAGTCGTAGGACAGGAAAAATATGGCTACACCTTC
j_gene: TRBJ1-1; abundance: .; v_gene: TRBV18; d_gene: .; CDR3aa: CASSIRQDPPEAFF; CDR3nt: TGTGCCAGCTCAATACGACAGGACCCGCCCGAAGCTTTCTTT
j_gene: TRBJ2-3; abundance: few; v_gene: TRBV12-3/TRBV12-4; d_gene: TRBD2; CDR3aa: CASRYSLGGGSTDTQYF; CDR3nt: TGTGCCAGCAGATACTCCCTTGGGGGGGGAAGCACAGATACGCAGTATTTT
j_gene: TRBJ2-6; abundance: .; v_gene: TRBV5-1; d_gene: .; CDR3aa: CASSLTLVANVLTF; CDR3nt: TGCGCCAGCAGCTTAACCCTAGTGGCCAACGTCCTGACTTTC
j_gene: TRBJ2-3; abundance: .; v_gene: TRBV25-1; d_gene: TRBD2; CDR3aa: CASRGGGRTDTQYF; CDR3nt: TGTGCCAGCAGGGGCGGGGGGCGGACAGATACGCAGTATTTT
j_gene: TRBJ2-1; abundance: .; v_gene: TRBV25-1; d_gene: .; CDR3aa: CASSNWSGPHNEQFF; CDR3nt: TGTGCCAGCAGTAACTGGAGCGGGCCCCACAATGAGCAGTTCTTC
j_gene: TRBJ2-7; abundance: .; v_gene: TRBV4-3; d_gene: .; CDR3aa: CASSQDRGHLSYEQYF; CDR3nt: TGCGCCAGCAGCCAGGATAGAGGACACCTCTCCTACGAGCAGTACTTC
j_gene: TRBJ2-1; abundance: few; v_gene: TRBV7-2; d_gene: .; CDR3aa: CASSPVGGSGEQFF; CDR3nt: TGTGCCAGCAGTCCAGTGGGGGGTTCGGGTGAGCAGTTCTTC
j_gene: TRBJ2-1; abundance: many; v_gene: TRBV12-3/TRBV12-4; d_gene: .; CDR3aa: CASGNWGPSNEQFF; CDR3nt: TGTGCCAGCGGAAACTGGGGACCATCCAATGAGCAGTTCTTC
j_gene: TRBJ2-3; abundance: .; v_gene: TRBV6-1; d_gene: TRBD1; CDR3aa: CASSERGTGVDTQYF; CDR3nt: TGTGCCAGCAGTGAACGGGGGACAGGGGTAGATACGCAGTATTTT
j_gene: TRBJ2-3; abundance: few; v_gene: TRBV7-9; d_gene: TRBD2; CDR3aa: CASSLSSGSTDTQYF; CDR3nt: TGTGCCAGCAGCTTATCTAGCGGGAGCACAGATACGCAGTATTTT
j_gene: TRBJ2-1; abundance: many; v_gene: TRBV5-1; d_gene: TRBD2; CDR3aa: CASSLGTSSGGYNEQFF; CDR3nt: TGCGCCAGCAGCTTGGGAACGTCTAGCGGGGGCTACAATGAGCAGTTCTTC
j_gene: TRBJ2-7; abundance: many; v_gene: TRBV25-1; d_gene: TRBD2; CDR3aa: CASSGGSGGQTYEQYF; CDR3nt: TGTGCCAGCTCGGGGGGGAGCGGGGGACAAACCTACGAGCAGTACTTC
j_gene: TRBJ2-5; abundance: many; v_gene: TRBV12-3/TRBV12-4; d_gene: TRBD1; CDR3aa: CASSSTGPETQYF; CDR3nt: TGTGCCAGCAGTTCGACAGGGCCGGAGACCCAGTACTTC
j_gene: TRBJ2-1; abundance: .; v_gene: TRBV12-3/TRBV12-4; d_gene: .; CDR3aa: CASQAPVGNEQFF; CDR3nt: TGTGCCAGCCAGGCACCGGTGGGCAATGAGCAGTTCTTC
j_gene: TRBJ1-1; abundance: few; v_gene: TRBV5-1; d_gene: .; CDR3aa: CASSLAGIRGTEAFF; CDR3nt: TGCGCCAGCAGCTTAGCGGGGATCAGGGGCACTGAAGCTTTCTTT
j_gene: TRBJ1-1; abundance: few; v_gene: TRBV4-1; d_gene: .; CDR3aa: CASSQREVTEAFF; CDR3nt: TGCGCCAGCAGCCAACGGGAAGTTACTGAAGCTTTCTTT